This entry features one T cell receptor (beta chain) sequence. Its cognate antigen is unknown. This entry is derived from a study of radiation and T cells in renal cell carcinoma. General study findings and limits: No pretreatment tumor biopsies were available for baseline clonotypes.

CDR3 length: 13 residues. Germline lookup yields CDR1 SGHNT and CDR2 YYREEE (reference sequence). Between the trimmed V and J ends, which lost 5 bases and 1 base, there was a span of 10 bases. The time point was: blood 4 weeks post-SBRT, at nephrectomy. The treatment denotes: 15 Gy SBRT to primary tumor, nephrectomy 4 weeks later. Nephrectomy followed 15 Gy stereotactic body radiation by 4 weeks. After SBRT, blood was collected at 2 and 4 weeks, plus baseline. Sequencing used immunoSEQ multiplex PCR; TCRdb keeps in-frame clones, though not all of them. The table records about 77,000 clones, less than 90% of them present only once.

The TCR comes from a woman aged 55-69 years with renal cell carcinoma. The input for sequencing was blood, taken from a patient whose treatment included radiotherapy and nephrectomy. V is TRBV5-4 and J is TRBJ2-7; TRBD1 is a possible D gene (5 bases). In nucleotides, the CDR3 is TGTGCCAGCAGGAGAGACAGTTCCTACGAGCAGTACTTC. It codes for CASRRDSSYEQYF.